This TCR beta chain was recorded in a study of tumor-infiltrating lymphocytes in primary liver carcinoma listed by TCRdb under 2017. Background for the entire study: Between November 2015 and 2016, five patients in China with histopathologically diagnosed primary liver carcinoma had surgical resection. Of the five patients, three men and two women aged 30 to 69 years, four had hepatocellular carcinoma and one had combined HCC and intrahepatic cholangiocarcinoma. The tumors of the five patients were staged as T1-T3 N0M0, with maximum diameters ranging from about 4 to 10 cm. Samples yielded roughly 3.65 to 7.13 million productive TCRbeta reads; read depth did not differ significantly between tissue types. Across five regions of each liver tumor, along with adjacent normal tissue and blood, the study brought together TCRbeta repertoire sequencing, expression microarrays and whole-exome sequencing. A total of about 35 specimens from 5 patients, comprising about 25 tumor regions, 5 adjacent noncancerous liver tissues and 5 peripheral blood samples, were covered by TCRbeta repertoire sequencing. Reproducibility between technical replicate repertoires was high, with correlation coefficients above 0.95 and mean shared-clone rates roughly 0.91. Results and caveats for the whole study, not just this receptor: Only the TCR beta chain was sequenced, so true repertoire diversity is likely underestimated because unpaired alpha chains were not captured. Since the samples were bulk and unsorted, there was no way to compare CD4+ and CD8+ T cell repertoires. Consistent with antigen-driven expansion, pairs of tumor regions showed higher repertoire overlap (mean roughly 36%) than either tumor-adjacent pairs (about 17%) or tumor-blood pairs (roughly 14%). Only five patients were included in the study, and the authors note that the findings should be validated in a larger study. A significantly larger repertoire fraction was made up by the top 250 clones in tumors than in blood (p = 0.039).

A note on this clonotype: It has no known antigen specificity. A much larger clone lies a single base off, so this may be a read error.

TCRbeta-specific cDNA was reverse-transcribed from 500 ng total RNA using a constant-region primer and ProtoScript II reverse transcriptase. TCRbeta libraries were built with three nested multiplex PCR rounds, a slightly modified ARM-PCR procedure. Each of the first two PCR rounds ran for 10 cycles and used multiplex TRBV1-TRBV30 forward primers together with a Cbeta reverse primer. Sample barcodes and Illumina adapters were attached in a final 25-cycle PCR using Deep VentR polymerase. Before sequencing, amplicons of 200-500 bp were gel-purified using a QIAquick gel extraction kit. An Illumina HiSeq 2500 was used to sequence the TCRbeta amplicons with 250-bp paired-end reads. From the authors' description of their analysis: Reads were quality-trimmed with Trimmomatic v0.33, and paired reads were merged with FLASH v1.2.11 to recover full CDR3 sequences. V, D and J germline segments were assigned to the rearranged TCRbeta sequences by MiGEC v1.2.1b. Clonotype statistics and Shannon-Wiener diversity indices were calculated with VDJtools v1.0.0. Except for diversity analysis, only each sample's 250 most abundant clonotypes were used in subsequent analyses to reduce sampling bias. TCRdb itself trimmed the public reads at Q25 with fastp, ran MiXCR and retained productive beta chains. Entries that share a CDR3 protein sequence are merged under the most common genes and DNA. The V and J calls follow TCRdb's processing rather than the paper's. In this sample the table shows nearly 200,000 distinct CDR3 sequences, almost 65% of which occur a single time. The ten largest clones take up 5.5% to 9% of the sample.

V is pared back by 0 bases and J by 6 bases, with 15 bases lying between the germline termini. Reading the germline V gene gives CDR1 SGHDT and CDR2 YYEEEE. The CDR3 starts with the cysteine, ends with the phenylalanine, and has 15 residues. Only the CDR3 part of the read is kept: 45 bases, read in frame from the first base. RNA from unsorted whole blood was extracted with TRIzol reagent, and germline DNA was obtained with the DNeasy Blood & Tissue kit. At the time of sampling, the patients were treatment-naive and had chronic HBV infection. About 4 milliliters of peripheral blood were collected into K2EDTA tubes before surgery.

The rearranged segments are TRBV5-6 and TRBJ1-2; a weak D assignment points to TRBD1 (5 bases agree). Specimen: peripheral blood. This clonotype originated in a woman aged 55-69 years with primary liver carcinoma and hepatitis B virus infection. The nucleotide sequence is given as TGTGCCAGCAGCTTGGCCAAGCTGCGGGGCCATGGCTACACCTTC. This codes for CASSLAKLRGHGYTF.